This TCR beta chain was documented in a study of blood T cell repertoires in COVID-19 (dated by TCRdb to 2020 to 2022). Looking at the study overall: Samples from collaborators originated in the United States, Italy and Spain and spanned both the acute and convalescent phases of COVID-19. The prospective study material was composed of cDNA or gDNA derived from T cells, B-cell-depleted T cells, or PBMCs. The dataset comprised deeply sampled blood TCRbeta repertoires from subjects exposed to, actively infected with, or recovered from COVID-19. A freely available public database, intended as a resource for researchers studying the immune response to SARS-CoV-2, is where the repertoires were released. Samples came from the ongoing ImmuneRACE study (first 160 participants) plus 1,254 subjects from 6 global collaborators. Sample metadata almost always included a de-identified subject ID, COVID-19 status, age in years and sex. Where available, HLA class I and class II types were taken from metadata supplied by the sample provider and were not determined by assay-based typing. Overall results and qualifications from the work: Clinical and demographic metadata were provided uncurated, with the amount varying by source and participant.

Enrolling through a virtual design, the prospective study's participants ranged in age from roughly 18 to 95 years and lived across more than 20 United States geographic areas. Cohort assignment in the prospective study relied on participant-reported clinical history from a screening survey and a study questionnaire. Recovered participants in ImmuneRACE Cohort 3 were defined as having two consecutive negative NP/OP PCR tests, clearance from a healthcare professional, or resolution of symptoms. In the prospective study, mobile phlebotomists collected whole blood, serum and a nasopharyngeal or oropharyngeal swab from each participant. Prospective study participants could optionally give additional blood draws and questionnaires over an approximately two-month period. Blood samples from the prospective study were shipped frozen or at room temperature prior to DNA extraction. The immunoSEQ Assay, a bias-controlled multiplex PCR, was used to amplify TCRbeta CDR3 regions from genomic DNA. From the authors' description of their analysis: Nucleated cell counts per sample were estimated from amplification of reference gene primers within the assay. Sequence reads were collapsed and filtered to measure the absolute abundance of every unique TCRbeta CDR3 rearrangement. Productive Simpson clonality was computed per sample as the square root of Simpson's diversity index over productive rearrangements. TCRdb limited this immuneACCESS table to in-frame rearrangements with V and J called. A share of clones is missing; checked studies link under half to unresolved V genes, and the rest is unexplained. That table is the source of V, J and clone size, and D and trimming were worked out from the DNA. This sample comprises fewer than 350,000 clones, over 75% of them detected only once. Of the sample, approximately 9.4% falls within the top ten clones.

Unmatched junction bases come to 7, with V trimmed by 5 bases and J by 6 bases. The CDR3, from cysteine to phenylalanine, totals 15 residues. Only the CDR3 region is kept as DNA, spanning 45 bases read in frame from base 1. In the germline V gene (reference sequence), CDR1 corresponds to LNHDA and CDR2 to SQIVND. Points on this clone: The antigen it binds to is not known. No qualities accompany the bases; no much larger clone lies one base away.

This receptor was identified in a woman in her forties who had recovered from COVID-19. The V gene is TRBV19 and the J gene is TRBJ1-5; TRBD1 lines up with 10 middle nucleotides. The sequencing sample was made of PBMCs or T cells enriched from blood (not recorded which). CDR3 loop: CASSSGTGDSQPQHF. The nucleotide sequence is given as TGTGCCAGTAGTTCCGGGACAGGGGATAGTCAGCCCCAGCATTTT.